Here is one T cell receptor (beta chain) with its context. The antigen is undetermined. The data originate from a study of PD-L1 blockade in urothelial cancer. Looking at the study overall: Patients' histories included 0 to 3 prior chemotherapy regimens. Blood samples contained a median about 130,000 T cells. General observations from the study: Enhanced expansion of tumor-associated blood clones at 3 weeks characterized durable-benefit patients.

Germline CDR1 and CDR2: SGHRS and YFSETQ. The V and J ends lost 4 bases and 9 bases respectively, with 11 bases between them. This CDR3 region has 11 residues. Time point denoted: peripheral blood 6 weeks after treatment start. Clones were read by immunoSEQ multiplex PCR, and TCRdb kept only the in-frame ones, dropping some. This sample has about 43,000 clones, with about four fifths found just once. The V gene is TRBV5-1, the J gene TRBJ2-7; D perhaps matches TRBD1 (6 bases). Sequencing used PBMCs, obtained around atezolizumab (anti-PD-L1) treatment. The receptor comes from a man in his 60s with urothelial cancer. Here the CDR3 reads CASSRDTVQYF. CDR3 DNA sequence: TGCGCCAGCAGCCGGGACACAGTGCAGTACTTC.